This paragraph reports one TCR beta chain. This record belongs to a study of blood T cell repertoires in COVID-19. For the study at large: Acute-phase and convalescent COVID-19 samples originated in the United States, Italy and Spain.

Libraries were prepared by immunoSEQ multiplex PCR; TCRdb keeps only in-frame clonotypes and omits some of them. The sample includes fewer than 300,000 clones, about four fifths of them seen just once. The CDR3 has 13 residues. Germline CDR1 and CDR2: SGHRS and YFSETQ. Deletions cut 4 bases from V and 11 bases from J, with 18 bases between. Source material: peripheral blood. The clonotype originates from a man older than 75 with acute or convalescent COVID-19. This chain joins TRBV5-1 and TRBJ1-1; D may be TRBD1 (6 bases). The CDR3: CASSRSTGTWAFF. DNA for the CDR3: TGCGCCAGCAGCCGCTCGACCGGGACATGGGCTTTCTTT.